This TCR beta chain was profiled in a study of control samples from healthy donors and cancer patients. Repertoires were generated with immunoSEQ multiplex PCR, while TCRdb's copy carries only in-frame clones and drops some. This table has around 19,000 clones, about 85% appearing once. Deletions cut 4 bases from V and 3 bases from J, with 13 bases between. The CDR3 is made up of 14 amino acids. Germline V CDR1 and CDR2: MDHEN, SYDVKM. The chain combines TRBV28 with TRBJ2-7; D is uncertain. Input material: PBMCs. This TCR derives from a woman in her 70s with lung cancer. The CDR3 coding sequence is TGTGCCAGCAGTTCCGGTGAAGTGGGCTACGAGCAGTACTTC. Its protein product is CASSSGEVGYEQYF.